This T cell receptor (beta chain) was sequenced during a study of CD8 T cells in ankylosing spondylitis. This clonotype has more than one count but fewer than ten. Its target is not known. Overall study results and limits: Certain motif variants had earlier been reported in reactive arthritis synovial fluid and blood. For ankylosing spondylitis blood, a TCR beta motif of roughly 8 highly homologous variants appeared characteristic. CD8+ by phenotype, disease-linked clones were relatively rare in peripheral blood.

MiXCR, applied by TCRdb to the 5' RACE reads, yields one record per CDR3 protein. This table has 150,000 to 200,000 distinct CDR3 sequences, 30% to 40% appearing once. This CDR3 region has 15 residues. Germline assignment: CDR1 SEHNR and CDR2 FQNEAQ (reference sequence). J was trimmed by 5 bases and V by 5 bases; bases with no gene match: 9. The chain combines TRBV7-9 with TRBJ2-1, with 7 bases lining up with TRBD2. The clonotype originates from a male donor with ankylosing spondylitis. The sample consisted of synovial fluid, either unsorted or a sorted T cell fraction (not recorded which). Here the CDR3 DNA reads TGTGCCAGCAGCGCCGGGACTACCATTAACAATGAGCAGTTCTTC. Its protein product is CASSAGTTINNEQFF.